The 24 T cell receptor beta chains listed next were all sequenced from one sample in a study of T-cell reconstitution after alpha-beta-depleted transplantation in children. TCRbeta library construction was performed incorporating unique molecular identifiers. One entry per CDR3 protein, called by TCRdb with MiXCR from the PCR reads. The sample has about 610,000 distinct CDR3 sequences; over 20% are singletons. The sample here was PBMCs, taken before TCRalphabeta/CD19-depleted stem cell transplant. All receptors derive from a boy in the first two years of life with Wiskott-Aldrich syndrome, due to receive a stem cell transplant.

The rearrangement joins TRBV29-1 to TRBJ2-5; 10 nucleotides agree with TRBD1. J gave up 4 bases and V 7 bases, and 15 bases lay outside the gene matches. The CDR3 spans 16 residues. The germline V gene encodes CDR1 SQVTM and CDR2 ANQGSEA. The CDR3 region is CSAFLRDRGSGETQYF. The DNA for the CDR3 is TGCAGCGCCTTCCTACGGGACAGGGGTTCAGGAGAGACCCAGTACTTC.

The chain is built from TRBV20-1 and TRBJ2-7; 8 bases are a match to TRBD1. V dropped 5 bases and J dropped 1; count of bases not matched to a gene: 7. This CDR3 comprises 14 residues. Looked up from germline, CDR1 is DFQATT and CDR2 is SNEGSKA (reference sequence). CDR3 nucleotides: TGCAGTGCTGCCGGGACAGGCTTTTCCTACGAGCAGTACTTC. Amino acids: CSAAGTGFSYEQYF.

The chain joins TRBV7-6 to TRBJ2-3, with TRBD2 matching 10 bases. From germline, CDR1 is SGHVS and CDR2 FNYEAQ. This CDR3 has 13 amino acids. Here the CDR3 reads CASGRVGPDTQYF. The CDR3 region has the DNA TGTGCAAGCGGGAGGGTCGGCCCAGATACGCAGTATTTT.

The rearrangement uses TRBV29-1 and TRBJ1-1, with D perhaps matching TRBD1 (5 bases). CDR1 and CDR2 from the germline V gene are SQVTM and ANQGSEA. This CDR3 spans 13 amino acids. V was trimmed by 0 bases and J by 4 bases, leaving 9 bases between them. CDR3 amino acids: CSVEEGVATEAFF. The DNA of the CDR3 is TGCAGCGTTGAAGAGGGGGTGGCCACTGAAGCTTTCTTT.

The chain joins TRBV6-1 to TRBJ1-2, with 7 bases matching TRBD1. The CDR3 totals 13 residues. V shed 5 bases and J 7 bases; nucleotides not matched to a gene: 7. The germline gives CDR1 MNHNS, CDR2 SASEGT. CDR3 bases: TGTGCCAGCAGTCGACAGGGCTGGGCTGGCTACACCTTC. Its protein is CASSRQGWAGYTF.

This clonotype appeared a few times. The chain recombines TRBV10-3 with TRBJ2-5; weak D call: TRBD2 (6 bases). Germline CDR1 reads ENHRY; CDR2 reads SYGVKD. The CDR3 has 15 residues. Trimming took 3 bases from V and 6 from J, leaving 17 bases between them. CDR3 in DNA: TGTGCCATCAGTGACGGGACTCCTATCGGGAAGACCCAGTACTTC. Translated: CAISDGTPIGKTQYF.

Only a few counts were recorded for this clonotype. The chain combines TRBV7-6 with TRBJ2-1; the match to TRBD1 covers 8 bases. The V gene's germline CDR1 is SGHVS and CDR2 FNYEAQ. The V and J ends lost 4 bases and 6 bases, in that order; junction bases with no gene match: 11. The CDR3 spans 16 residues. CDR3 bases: TGTGCCAGCAGCTCAAAAGCCGGGACAGGTCCCAATGAGCAGTTCTTC. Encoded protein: CASSSKAGTGPNEQFF.

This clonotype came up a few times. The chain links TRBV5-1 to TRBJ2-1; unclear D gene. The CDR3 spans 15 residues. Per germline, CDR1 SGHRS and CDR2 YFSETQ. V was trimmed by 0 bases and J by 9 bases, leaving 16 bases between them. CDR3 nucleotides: TGCGCCAGCAGCTTGGCGGAAGTGGTCGCAGGTGAGCAGTTCTTC. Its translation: CASSLAEVVAGEQFF.

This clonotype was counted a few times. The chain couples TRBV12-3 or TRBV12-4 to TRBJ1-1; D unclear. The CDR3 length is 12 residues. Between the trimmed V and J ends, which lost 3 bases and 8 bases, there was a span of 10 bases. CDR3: CASSLDGREAFF. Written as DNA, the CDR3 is TGTGCCAGCAGTTTGGACGGACGGGAAGCTTTCTTT.

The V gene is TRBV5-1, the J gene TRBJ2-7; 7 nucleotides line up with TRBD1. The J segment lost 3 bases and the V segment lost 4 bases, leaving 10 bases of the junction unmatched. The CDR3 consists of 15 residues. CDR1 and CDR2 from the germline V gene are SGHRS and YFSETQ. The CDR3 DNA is TGCGCCAGCAGCATTGAGGGGGCCAGCTACTACGAGCAGTACTTC. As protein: CASSIEGASYYEQYF.

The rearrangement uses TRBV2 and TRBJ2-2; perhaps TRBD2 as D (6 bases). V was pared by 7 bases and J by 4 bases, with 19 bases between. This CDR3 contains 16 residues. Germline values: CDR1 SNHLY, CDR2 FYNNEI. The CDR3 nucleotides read TGTGCCAGCATGAGTCGGCGGGAAGTCGGCACCGGGGAGCTGTTTTTT. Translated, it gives CASMSRREVGTGELFF.

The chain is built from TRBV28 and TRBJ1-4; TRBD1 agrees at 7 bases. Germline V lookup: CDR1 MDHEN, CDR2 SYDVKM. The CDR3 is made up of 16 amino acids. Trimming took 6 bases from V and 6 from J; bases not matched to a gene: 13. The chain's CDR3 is CASSQRGPGRHEKLFF. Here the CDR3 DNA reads TGTGCCAGCAGCCAAAGGGGGCCGGGGCGACATGAAAAACTGTTTTTT.

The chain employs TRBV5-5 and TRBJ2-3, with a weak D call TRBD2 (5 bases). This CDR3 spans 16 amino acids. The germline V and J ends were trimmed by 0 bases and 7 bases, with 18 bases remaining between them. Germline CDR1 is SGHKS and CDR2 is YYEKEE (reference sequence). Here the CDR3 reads CASSLEGEGSLYTQYF. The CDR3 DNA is TGTGCCAGCAGCTTGGAAGGAGAGGGATCTCTTTATACGCAGTATTTT.

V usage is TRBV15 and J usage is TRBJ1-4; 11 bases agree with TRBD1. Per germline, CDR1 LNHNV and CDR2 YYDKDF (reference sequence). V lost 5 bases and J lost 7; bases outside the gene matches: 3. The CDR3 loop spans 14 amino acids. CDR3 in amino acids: CATSSDRGREKLFF. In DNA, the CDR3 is TGTGCCACCAGCTCGGACAGGGGGCGTGAAAAACTGTTTTTT.

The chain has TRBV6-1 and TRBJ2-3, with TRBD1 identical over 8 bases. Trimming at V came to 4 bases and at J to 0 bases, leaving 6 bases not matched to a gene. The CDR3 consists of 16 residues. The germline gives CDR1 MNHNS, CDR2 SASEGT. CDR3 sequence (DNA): TGTGCCAGCAGTGCGTTAACAGGGGGTAGCACAGATACGCAGTATTTT. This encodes CASSALTGGSTDTQYF.

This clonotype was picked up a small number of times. CDR3 region: CASGLAGGPYTDTQYF. CDR3 DNA: TGTGCCAGCGGACTAGCGGGAGGGCCCTACACAGATACGCAGTATTTT. This sequence joins TRBV21-1 and TRBJ2-3; the D call TRBD2 from the table was never checked on the DNA. TRBV21-1 is classified as a pseudogene. The CDR3 is 16 amino acids.

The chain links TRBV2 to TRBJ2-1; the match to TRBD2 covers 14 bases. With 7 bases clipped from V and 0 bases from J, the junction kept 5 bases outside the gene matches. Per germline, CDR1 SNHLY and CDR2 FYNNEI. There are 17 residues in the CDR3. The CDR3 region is CASIRLAGGSSYNEQFF. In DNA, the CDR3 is TGTGCCAGCATCCGACTAGCGGGGGGGAGCTCCTACAATGAGCAGTTCTTC.

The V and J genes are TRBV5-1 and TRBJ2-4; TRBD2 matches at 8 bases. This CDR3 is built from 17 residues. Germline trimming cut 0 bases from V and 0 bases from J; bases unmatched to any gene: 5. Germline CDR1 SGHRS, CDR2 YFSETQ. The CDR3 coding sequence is TGCGCCAGCAGCTTGGTAGGACTAGCAGTAGCCAAAAACATTCAGTACTTC. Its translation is CASSLVGLAVAKNIQYF.

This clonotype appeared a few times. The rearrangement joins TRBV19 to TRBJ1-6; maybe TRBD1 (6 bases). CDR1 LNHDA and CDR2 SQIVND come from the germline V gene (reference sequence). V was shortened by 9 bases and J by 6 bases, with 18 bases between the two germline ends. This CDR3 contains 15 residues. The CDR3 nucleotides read TGTGCCAGCGGTCAACACAGGGAGAGTAATTCACCCCTCCACTTT. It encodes CASGQHRESNSPLHF.

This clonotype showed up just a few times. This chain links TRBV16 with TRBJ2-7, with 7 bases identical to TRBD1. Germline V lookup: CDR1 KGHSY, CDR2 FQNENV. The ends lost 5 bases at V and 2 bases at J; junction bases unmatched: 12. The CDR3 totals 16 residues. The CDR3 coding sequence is TGTGCCAGCAGCGAAGGGGACAGTAGATTACCCTACGAGCAGTACTTC. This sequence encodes CASSEGDSRLPYEQYF.

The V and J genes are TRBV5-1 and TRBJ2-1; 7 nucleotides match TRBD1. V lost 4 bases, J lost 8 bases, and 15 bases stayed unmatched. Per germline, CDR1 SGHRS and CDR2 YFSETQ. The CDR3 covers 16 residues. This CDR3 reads CASSLRGPPPVDEQFF. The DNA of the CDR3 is TGCGCCAGCAGCCTGAGGGGGCCTCCTCCGGTCGATGAGCAGTTCTTC.

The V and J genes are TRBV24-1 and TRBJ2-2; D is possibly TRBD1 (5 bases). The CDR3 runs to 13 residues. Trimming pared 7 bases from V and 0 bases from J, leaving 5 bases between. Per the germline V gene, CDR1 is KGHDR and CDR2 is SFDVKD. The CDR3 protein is CATRDTNTGELFF. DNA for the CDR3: TGTGCCACCAGGGACACGAACACCGGGGAGCTGTTTTTT.

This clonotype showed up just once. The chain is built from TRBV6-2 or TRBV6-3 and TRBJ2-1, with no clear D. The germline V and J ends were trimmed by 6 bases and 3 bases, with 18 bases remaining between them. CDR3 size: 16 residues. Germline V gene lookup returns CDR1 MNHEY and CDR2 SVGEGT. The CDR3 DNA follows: TGTGCCAGCAGAGCCCCCCGAGAGAAGGGCTACAATGAGCAGTTCTTC. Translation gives CASRAPREKGYNEQFF.

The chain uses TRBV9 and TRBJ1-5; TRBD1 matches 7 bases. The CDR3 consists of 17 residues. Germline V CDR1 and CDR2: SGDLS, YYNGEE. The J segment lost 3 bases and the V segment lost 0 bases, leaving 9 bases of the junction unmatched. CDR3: CASSVAVDDRANQPQHF. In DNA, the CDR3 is TGTGCCAGCAGCGTAGCCGTCGACGACAGGGCCAATCAGCCCCAGCATTTT.